These T cell receptor beta chains were read from a single sample in a study of blood T cell repertoires in COVID-19. Generated by immunoSEQ multiplex PCR, the TCRdb table keeps only in-frame clones and is missing some. The table shows under 350,000 clones, with under 90% occurring only once. Sequences were obtained from PBMCs or T cells enriched from blood (not recorded which). The origin of the receptors is a man aged 30 to 39 who had recovered from COVID-19. Both conserved end residues are part of each CDR3. A D gene is named only where the DNA matches it firmly. A row's size may be missing; if present it is once, few, many or a size class.

V: TRBV30
D: TRBD2
size: -
J: TRBJ2-7
CDR3: CAWSVPSASGRGSQYF
DNA: TGTGCCTGGAGTGTACCGTCCGCTAGCGGGAGGGGGTCCCAGTACTTC

V: TRBV18
D: -
size: -
J: TRBJ2-7
CDR3: CASSPGRTYEQYF
DNA: TGTGCCAGCTCACCAGGCAGGACATACGAGCAGTACTTC

V: TRBV11-2
D: -
size: -
J: TRBJ1-1
CDR3: CASSLGAEAFF
DNA: TGTGCCAGCAGTTTAGGCGCTGAAGCTTTCTTT

V: TRBV7-6
D: -
size: -
J: TRBJ2-6
CDR3: CASGLGETGANVLTF
DNA: TGTGCCAGCGGATTAGGGGAGACTGGGGCCAACGTCCTGACTTTC

V: TRBV5-4
D: TRBD2
size: -
J: TRBJ2-5
CDR3: CASSPRTSGSGETQYF
DNA: TGTGCCAGCAGCCCGCGGACTAGCGGGAGTGGAGAGACCCAGTACTTC

V: TRBV12-3/TRBV12-4
D: -
size: -
J: TRBJ1-1
CDR3: CASTSQEAEAFF
DNA: TGTGCCAGCACCTCCCAAGAGGCTGAAGCTTTCTTT

V: TRBV11-2
D: TRBD2
size: -
J: TRBJ2-3
CDR3: CASSPLWGLAGGLTDTQYF
DNA: TGTGCCAGCAGCCCATTGTGGGGACTAGCGGGAGGTTTAACAGATACGCAGTATTTT

V: TRBV28
D: TRBD1
size: -
J: TRBJ1-2
CDR3: CASSSQFGRQGGRGYTF
DNA: TGTGCCAGCAGTTCACAATTCGGGCGACAGGGAGGTCGTGGCTACACCTTC

V: TRBV24-1
D: TRBD2
size: -
J: TRBJ2-1
CDR3: CATSGGTSGRIRSNEQFF
DNA: TGTGCCACCAGTGGAGGGACTAGCGGGAGGATTAGGTCCAATGAGCAGTTCTTC

V: TRBV18
D: TRBD2
size: -
J: TRBJ2-5
CDR3: CASSPRLAGQETQYF
DNA: TGTGCCAGCTCCCCTAGACTAGCGGGGCAAGAGACCCAGTACTTC

V: TRBV15
D: TRBD1
size: -
J: TRBJ2-5
CDR3: CATSAGQGMGETQYF
DNA: TGTGCCACCAGCGCGGGACAGGGGATGGGGGAGACCCAGTACTTC

V: TRBV3-1/TRBV3-2
D: TRBD1
size: -
J: TRBJ2-3
CDR3: CASSRWDRDTDTQYF
DNA: TGTGCCAGCAGCCGATGGGACAGGGACACAGATACGCAGTATTTT

V: TRBV29-1
D: -
size: -
J: TRBJ1-1
CDR3: CSALQVTNTEAFF
DNA: TGCAGCGCCTTACAGGTCACGAACACTGAAGCTTTCTTT

V: TRBV7-2
D: -
size: -
J: TRBJ1-2
CDR3: CACLQKPVLQKGYTF
DNA: TGTGCCTGCCTCCAAAAACCGGTCCTGCAAAAGGGCTACACCTTC

V: TRBV27
D: TRBD1
size: -
J: TRBJ1-1
CDR3: CAAQGAFGAFF
DNA: TGTGCCGCACAGGGGGCGTTTGGTGCTTTCTTT

V: TRBV2
D: TRBD1
size: once
J: TRBJ2-3
CDR3: CASSVGTGATDTQYF
DNA: TGTGCCAGCAGTGTCGGGACAGGGGCCACAGATACGCAGTATTTT

V: TRBV12-3/TRBV12-4
D: -
size: -
J: TRBJ1-3
CDR3: CASSPPRGNTIYF
DNA: TGTGCCAGCAGTCCCCCTAGGGGAAACACCATATATTTT

V: TRBV28
D: -
size: -
J: TRBJ1-5
CDR3: CASSFPRQGQPQHF
DNA: TGTGCCAGCAGTTTCCCCCGGCAGGGTCAGCCCCAGCATTTT

V: TRBV30
D: -
size: -
J: TRBJ1-2
CDR3: CAWSRGVANYGYTF
DNA: TGTGCCTGGAGCCGGGGGGTCGCTAACTATGGCTACACCTTC

V: TRBV5-4
D: TRBD1
size: -
J: TRBJ1-2
CDR3: CASSSGTAIYGYTF
DNA: TGTGCCAGCAGCTCCGGGACAGCAATCTATGGCTACACCTTC

V: TRBV27
D: -
size: -
J: TRBJ2-7
CDR3: CASSSLLHEQYF
DNA: TGTGCCAGCAGTTCACTCCTCCACGAGCAGTACTTC

V: TRBV15
D: -
size: -
J: TRBJ2-7
CDR3: CATSRERGPSYEQYF
DNA: TGTGCCACCAGCAGAGAGCGGGGGCCTTCCTACGAGCAGTACTTC

V: TRBV15
D: TRBD2
size: -
J: TRBJ2-7
CDR3: CATSRVTSGRYEQYF
DNA: TGTGCCACCAGCAGAGTGACTAGCGGGAGATACGAGCAGTACTTC

V: TRBV7-9
D: TRBD1
size: -
J: TRBJ1-1
CDR3: CASRQGGNTEAFF
DNA: TGTGCCAGTCGTCAGGGGGGGAACACTGAAGCTTTCTTT

V: TRBV4-1
D: TRBD2
size: once
J: TRBJ2-7
CDR3: CASTNFGSGGVSYEQYF
DNA: TGCGCCAGCACCAACTTCGGTAGCGGGGGAGTCTCCTACGAGCAGTACTTC

V: TRBV11-2
D: -
size: -
J: TRBJ1-5
CDR3: CASSLDRGNQPQHF
DNA: TGTGCCAGCAGCTTAGATAGGGGTAATCAGCCCCAGCATTTT

V: TRBV15
D: TRBD1
size: -
J: TRBJ1-3
CDR3: CATSRSGDRASGNTIYF
DNA: TGTGCCACCAGCAGATCAGGTGACAGGGCCTCTGGAAACACCATATATTTT

V: TRBV6-4
D: -
size: few
J: TRBJ1-2
CDR3: CASSDGQGGNGYTF
DNA: TGTGCCAGCAGTGACGGTCAGGGAGGGAATGGCTACACCTTC

V: TRBV7-9
D: -
size: -
J: TRBJ1-1
CDR3: CASSPAGGVHTEAFF
DNA: TGTGCCAGCAGCCCCGCTGGAGGGGTGCACACTGAAGCTTTCTTT

V: TRBV3-1/TRBV3-2
D: -
size: -
J: TRBJ1-4
CDR3: CASSQVHATNEKLFF
DNA: TGTGCCAGCAGCCAGGTACACGCAACTAATGAAAAACTGTTTTTT

V: TRBV19
D: TRBD1
size: -
J: TRBJ2-3
CDR3: CASRTGETSTDTQYF
DNA: TGTGCCAGTCGGACAGGGGAAACTAGCACAGATACGCAGTATTTT

V: TRBV14
D: TRBD1
size: few
J: TRBJ1-2
CDR3: CASSPSRQGVYGYTF
DNA: TGTGCCAGCAGCCCCTCAAGACAGGGCGTCTATGGCTACACCTTC

V: TRBV30
D: TRBD2
size: -
J: TRBJ2-3
CDR3: CAWSGGLAGFSDTQYF
DNA: TGTGCCTGGAGTGGGGGACTAGCGGGGTTCTCGGATACGCAGTATTTT

V: TRBV24-1
D: TRBD1
size: -
J: TRBJ1-1
CDR3: CATSDSRRGDTEAFF
DNA: TGTGCCACCAGTGATTCGCGCAGGGGGGATACTGAAGCTTTCTTT

V: TRBV11-3
D: -
size: -
J: TRBJ1-1
CDR3: CASSFWGAEAFF
DNA: TGTGCCAGCAGCTTTTGGGGAGCTGAAGCTTTCTTT

V: TRBV6-5
D: -
size: -
J: TRBJ1-5
CDR3: CASTATSGGNQPQHF
DNA: TGTGCCAGCACCGCAACCTCGGGGGGGAATCAGCCCCAGCATTTT

V: TRBV5-1
D: TRBD2
size: once
J: TRBJ2-1
CDR3: CASSSMASGSRNEQFF
DNA: TGCGCCAGCAGCTCGATGGCTAGCGGGAGTCGCAATGAGCAGTTCTTC

V: TRBV28
D: TRBD2
size: few
J: TRBJ2-1
CDR3: CASSSILAGAYNEQFF
DNA: TGTGCCAGCAGTTCGATACTAGCGGGGGCCTACAATGAGCAGTTCTTC

V: TRBV27
D: TRBD1
size: -
J: TRBJ2-7
CDR3: CASQTFRDSGSYEQYF
DNA: TGTGCCAGCCAGACTTTCCGGGACAGCGGTTCCTACGAGCAGTACTTC

V: TRBV7-2
D: -
size: -
J: TRBJ1-4
CDR3: CASSLIRGTSEKLFF
DNA: TGTGCCAGCAGCTTAATCAGGGGTACGAGTGAAAAACTGTTTTTT